A selection of T cell receptor beta chains follows, all from one sample in a study of blood T cell repertoires in COVID-19. The method was immunoSEQ multiplex PCR; TCRdb's version includes in-frame clones alone and lacks a portion of them. Here the sample spans 200,000 to 250,000 clones, approximately 79% being singletons. Sample: peripheral blood. These receptors were obtained from a woman aged 35 to 49 with active or convalescent COVID-19. CDR3s include the opening cysteine and the closing phenylalanine or tryptophan. A D gene is named only where the DNA matches it firmly. Clone sizes are given selectively: once, few, many, or a class where the clone is expanded.

cdr3_length: 15; j_call: TRBJ2-7; d_call: TRBD1; v_call: TRBV9; clone_size: -; cdr3_nt: TGTGCCAGCAGCTCCAACAGGGGCCCCTTCTACGAGCAGTACTTC; cdr3_aa: CASSSNRGPFYEQYF
cdr3_length: 13; j_call: TRBJ1-5; d_call: -; v_call: TRBV20-1; clone_size: -; cdr3_nt: TGCAGTGCTAGTTACCCAGGGGTTCAGCCCCAGCATTTT; cdr3_aa: CSASYPGVQPQHF
cdr3_length: 16; j_call: TRBJ1-2; d_call: -; v_call: TRBV27; clone_size: few; cdr3_nt: TGTGCCAGCAGTTTAGTGACCAGTACAGGGCCCCGGGGCTACACCTTC; cdr3_aa: CASSLVTSTGPRGYTF
cdr3_length: 12; j_call: TRBJ2-7; d_call: -; v_call: TRBV6-5; clone_size: -; cdr3_nt: TGTGCCAGCAGGAGGGTCTCCTACGAGCAGTACTTC; cdr3_aa: CASRRVSYEQYF
cdr3_length: 15; j_call: TRBJ1-4; d_call: -; v_call: TRBV11-2; clone_size: -; cdr3_nt: TGTGCCAGCAGCTTAGATGTTTCCATGTTCGAAAAACTGTTTTTT; cdr3_aa: CASSLDVSMFEKLFF
cdr3_length: 15; j_call: TRBJ2-3; d_call: TRBD1; v_call: TRBV5-4; clone_size: -; cdr3_nt: TGTGCCGGAACCCCAGGGGGCGCAGAAACAGATACGCAGTATTTT; cdr3_aa: CAGTPGGAETDTQYF
cdr3_length: 12; j_call: TRBJ1-2; d_call: -; v_call: TRBV10-1; clone_size: -; cdr3_nt: TGCGCCAGCAGTGACGGGGGACTCGGCTACACCTTC; cdr3_aa: CASSDGGLGYTF
cdr3_length: 11; j_call: TRBJ1-2; d_call: TRBD1; v_call: TRBV12-3/TRBV12-4; clone_size: -; cdr3_nt: TGTGCCAGCTCCGGACAGGGAGGCTACACCTTC; cdr3_aa: CASSGQGGYTF
cdr3_length: 17; j_call: TRBJ1-5; d_call: TRBD1; v_call: TRBV5-3; clone_size: -; cdr3_nt: TGTGCCAGAAGCAAGGCAGGGACAGGGGTTGGCAATCAGCCCCAGCATTTT; cdr3_aa: CARSKAGTGVGNQPQHF
cdr3_length: 16; j_call: TRBJ2-2; d_call: -; v_call: TRBV7-2; clone_size: -; cdr3_nt: TGTGCCAGCAGCACAGGGACGGCCACGAACACCGGGGAGCTGTTTTTT; cdr3_aa: CASSTGTATNTGELFF
cdr3_length: 16; j_call: TRBJ2-1; d_call: TRBD2; v_call: TRBV28; clone_size: -; cdr3_nt: TGTGCCAGCAGGCAAAGTTCCGGGACTAGATCCAATGAGCAGTTCTTC; cdr3_aa: CASRQSSGTRSNEQFF
cdr3_length: 15; j_call: TRBJ1-6; d_call: TRBD1; v_call: TRBV3-1/TRBV3-2; clone_size: -; cdr3_nt: TGTGCCAGCAGCCAAAGGACAGGGGTTGATTCACCCCTCCACTTT; cdr3_aa: CASSQRTGVDSPLHF
cdr3_length: 13; j_call: TRBJ1-1; d_call: -; v_call: TRBV4-1; clone_size: once; cdr3_nt: TGCGCCAGCAGCCAAGCCGGGAACACTGAAGCTTTCTTT; cdr3_aa: CASSQAGNTEAFF
cdr3_length: 15; j_call: TRBJ2-2; d_call: -; v_call: TRBV5-1; clone_size: -; cdr3_nt: TGCGCCAGCAAAATTTCGGCAGGGAACACCGGGGAGCTGTTTTTT; cdr3_aa: CASKISAGNTGELFF
cdr3_length: 17; j_call: TRBJ2-6; d_call: -; v_call: TRBV5-1; clone_size: once; cdr3_nt: TGCGCCAGCAGCTTGGTTTCTTTCGGGACTCCAAGGTCTGACCTGACTTTC; cdr3_aa: CASSLVSFGTPRSDLTF
cdr3_length: 19; j_call: TRBJ2-3; d_call: TRBD2; v_call: TRBV5-1; clone_size: -; cdr3_nt: TGCGCCAGCAGCCCTTTAGGACCCACTAGCGGCGGAGGAACAGATACGCAGTATTTT; cdr3_aa: CASSPLGPTSGGGTDTQYF
cdr3_length: 15; j_call: TRBJ2-3; d_call: -; v_call: TRBV5-1; clone_size: -; cdr3_nt: TGCGCCAGCAGCTACGGTGATAGGAGGGCAGATACGCAGTATTTT; cdr3_aa: CASSYGDRRADTQYF
cdr3_length: 14; j_call: TRBJ1-1; d_call: TRBD1; v_call: TRBV7-3; clone_size: -; cdr3_nt: TGTGCCAGCAGCAAGACAGGGGGGAACACTGAAGCTTTCTTT; cdr3_aa: CASSKTGGNTEAFF
cdr3_length: 13; j_call: TRBJ2-7; d_call: TRBD2; v_call: TRBV9; clone_size: -; cdr3_nt: TGTGCCAGCGGAACTAGCGGGGGCTACGAGCAGTACTTC; cdr3_aa: CASGTSGGYEQYF
cdr3_length: 14; j_call: TRBJ1-1; d_call: -; v_call: TRBV6-5; clone_size: -; cdr3_nt: TGTGCCAGCAGTTACTCTATATCGGGTGACCGCGGTTTCTTT; cdr3_aa: CASSYSISGDRGFF
cdr3_length: 14; j_call: TRBJ2-5; d_call: -; v_call: TRBV18; clone_size: -; cdr3_nt: TGTGCCAGCTCACCACCGGGGGCGGGAGAGACCCAGTACTTC; cdr3_aa: CASSPPGAGETQYF
cdr3_length: 13; j_call: TRBJ1-1; d_call: -; v_call: TRBV27; clone_size: -; cdr3_nt: TGTGCCAGCAGTGGGGGGGGCCGGGCTGAAGCTTTCTTT; cdr3_aa: CASSGGGRAEAFF
cdr3_length: 14; j_call: TRBJ1-4; d_call: TRBD1; v_call: TRBV3-1/TRBV3-2; clone_size: -; cdr3_nt: TGTGCCAGCAGCCGGGGACAGCCGAATGAAAAACTGTTTTTT; cdr3_aa: CASSRGQPNEKLFF
cdr3_length: 16; j_call: TRBJ2-3; d_call: TRBD2; v_call: TRBV5-1; clone_size: -; cdr3_nt: TGCGCCAGCAGCTTGTACGGTAGCGGGGGGGCGGATACGCAGTATTTT; cdr3_aa: CASSLYGSGGADTQYF
cdr3_length: 15; j_call: TRBJ1-5; d_call: TRBD1; v_call: TRBV6-5; clone_size: -; cdr3_nt: TGTGCCAGCTTGTTGAACAGACAGGGAAATCAGCCCCAGCATTTT; cdr3_aa: CASLLNRQGNQPQHF
cdr3_length: 14; j_call: TRBJ1-6; d_call: -; v_call: TRBV9; clone_size: -; cdr3_nt: TGTGCCAGCAGCGTAGACCAGGGTTATTCACCCCTCCACTTT; cdr3_aa: CASSVDQGYSPLHF
cdr3_length: 16; j_call: TRBJ2-7; d_call: TRBD1; v_call: TRBV7-2; clone_size: -; cdr3_nt: TGTGCCAGCAGCTACCGGACAGGGGGCTTAACCTACGAGCAGTACTTC; cdr3_aa: CASSYRTGGLTYEQYF
cdr3_length: 15; j_call: TRBJ1-2; d_call: TRBD1; v_call: TRBV9; clone_size: -; cdr3_nt: TGTGCCAGCAGCGCCCGGGACAGTACTAACTATGGCTACACCTTC; cdr3_aa: CASSARDSTNYGYTF
cdr3_length: 15; j_call: TRBJ1-4; d_call: -; v_call: TRBV9; clone_size: -; cdr3_nt: TGTGCCAGCAGCGGCAGGGGAGCGGCTAATGAAAAACTGTTTTTT; cdr3_aa: CASSGRGAANEKLFF
cdr3_length: 14; j_call: TRBJ2-5; d_call: -; v_call: TRBV6-5; clone_size: -; cdr3_nt: TGTGCCAGCAGCGGGGAACCGAGGTCAGAGACCCAGTACTTC; cdr3_aa: CASSGEPRSETQYF
cdr3_length: 13; j_call: TRBJ1-2; d_call: -; v_call: TRBV7-3; clone_size: -; cdr3_nt: TGTGCCAGCAGCCTGGTCCAGGGCTATGGCTACACCTTC; cdr3_aa: CASSLVQGYGYTF
cdr3_length: 16; j_call: TRBJ2-1; d_call: -; v_call: TRBV10-1; clone_size: -; cdr3_nt: TGCGCCAGCAGTGAGTCGGGGGACTTACGGGCAAATGAGCAGTTCTTC; cdr3_aa: CASSESGDLRANEQFF
cdr3_length: 15; j_call: TRBJ2-5; d_call: TRBD1; v_call: TRBV27; clone_size: -; cdr3_nt: TGTGCCAGCAGTCCCAAACAGGGGGCCTGGGAGACCCAGTACTTC; cdr3_aa: CASSPKQGAWETQYF
cdr3_length: 16; j_call: TRBJ2-1; d_call: TRBD1; v_call: TRBV7-9; clone_size: -; cdr3_nt: TGTGCCAGCAGCACCTACTCGGGACAGTCCTACAATGAGCAGTTCTTC; cdr3_aa: CASSTYSGQSYNEQFF
cdr3_length: 12; j_call: TRBJ1-1; d_call: -; v_call: TRBV16; clone_size: once; cdr3_nt: TGTGCCAGCAGCCAATCGGGGACAAAGGCTTTCTTT; cdr3_aa: CASSQSGTKAFF
cdr3_length: 18; j_call: TRBJ1-1; d_call: -; v_call: TRBV6-2/TRBV6-3; clone_size: few; cdr3_nt: TGTGCCAGCAGTTACTCGAGTGGGGGCCTCCGCGTAAACACTGAAGCTTTCTTT; cdr3_aa: CASSYSSGGLRVNTEAFF
cdr3_length: 13; j_call: TRBJ2-7; d_call: TRBD2; v_call: TRBV29-1; clone_size: once; cdr3_nt: TGCAGCGTTGAATCTAGCGGGGGGGTCGAGCAGTACTTC; cdr3_aa: CSVESSGGVEQYF
cdr3_length: 15; j_call: TRBJ2-5; d_call: -; v_call: TRBV3-1/TRBV3-2; clone_size: -; cdr3_nt: TGTGCCAGCGGTGGTACCGGGGTCCCGGGGGAGACCCAGTACTTC; cdr3_aa: CASGGTGVPGETQYF
cdr3_length: 11; j_call: TRBJ2-1; d_call: TRBD1; v_call: TRBV30; clone_size: -; cdr3_nt: TGTGCCTGGAGTACCGGGACAGGGTCCTTCTTC; cdr3_aa: CAWSTGTGSFF
cdr3_length: 13; j_call: TRBJ1-1; d_call: -; v_call: TRBV24-1; clone_size: -; cdr3_nt: TGTGCCACCAGTGGTGGAGTGAACACTGAAGCTTTCTTT; cdr3_aa: CATSGGVNTEAFF
cdr3_length: 14; j_call: TRBJ2-3; d_call: -; v_call: TRBV19; clone_size: -; cdr3_nt: TGTGCCAGTAGTAAAAGGACTGGCACAGATACGCAGTATTTT; cdr3_aa: CASSKRTGTDTQYF
cdr3_length: 15; j_call: TRBJ2-7; d_call: TRBD1; v_call: TRBV6-6; clone_size: -; cdr3_nt: TGTGCCAGCAGTTACCGGACAGGGGGCGCGTACGAGCAGTACTTC; cdr3_aa: CASSYRTGGAYEQYF
cdr3_length: 11; j_call: TRBJ2-7; d_call: -; v_call: TRBV5-4; clone_size: -; cdr3_nt: TGTGCCAGCAGCCGCTCCTACGAGCAGTACTTC; cdr3_aa: CASSRSYEQYF
cdr3_length: 13; j_call: TRBJ1-1; d_call: TRBD1; v_call: TRBV29-1; clone_size: -; cdr3_nt: TGCAGCGTAGCGACAGGGTTCCTCACTGAAGCTTTCTTT; cdr3_aa: CSVATGFLTEAFF
cdr3_length: 14; j_call: TRBJ1-3; d_call: -; v_call: TRBV19; clone_size: -; cdr3_nt: TGTGCCACCCTTGAGCAGGTCTCCGGAAACACCATATATTTT; cdr3_aa: CATLEQVSGNTIYF
cdr3_length: 14; j_call: TRBJ1-2; d_call: -; v_call: TRBV13; clone_size: -; cdr3_nt: TGTGCCAGCAGCTTAGAAGCAGGGTCCTATGGCTACACCTTC; cdr3_aa: CASSLEAGSYGYTF
cdr3_length: 12; j_call: TRBJ1-2; d_call: -; v_call: TRBV2; clone_size: -; cdr3_nt: TGTGCCAGCAGTGGACAGAAGTATGGCTACACCTTC; cdr3_aa: CASSGQKYGYTF
cdr3_length: 14; j_call: TRBJ2-5; d_call: -; v_call: TRBV28; clone_size: -; cdr3_nt: TGTGCCAGCAGTTCCCCCGGAGGTCAAGAGACCCAGTACTTC; cdr3_aa: CASSSPGGQETQYF
cdr3_length: 15; j_call: TRBJ2-2; d_call: TRBD1; v_call: TRBV5-1; clone_size: -; cdr3_nt: TGCGCCAGCAGCCTGGGACAGTCGAACACCGGGGAGCTGTTTTTT; cdr3_aa: CASSLGQSNTGELFF
cdr3_length: 13; j_call: TRBJ1-1; d_call: TRBD1; v_call: TRBV25-1; clone_size: -; cdr3_nt: TGTGCCAGCAGCCGGGGGACAGACACTGAAGCTTTCTTT; cdr3_aa: CASSRGTDTEAFF
cdr3_length: 16; j_call: TRBJ1-1; d_call: -; v_call: TRBV7-9; clone_size: -; cdr3_nt: TGTGCCAGCAGCTTAGGGATCTGGGGGCTCGGCACTGAAGCTTTCTTT; cdr3_aa: CASSLGIWGLGTEAFF
cdr3_length: 12; j_call: TRBJ1-1; d_call: -; v_call: TRBV7-9; clone_size: -; cdr3_nt: TGTGCCAGCAGCCCCACCGGCGGGGTAGCTTTCTTT; cdr3_aa: CASSPTGGVAFF
cdr3_length: 14; j_call: TRBJ2-2; d_call: -; v_call: TRBV10-1; clone_size: few; cdr3_nt: TGCGCCAGCAGTGAGGGCAGGGCCCCCGGGGAGCTGTTTTTT; cdr3_aa: CASSEGRAPGELFF
cdr3_length: 13; j_call: TRBJ2-3; d_call: TRBD2; v_call: TRBV6-6; clone_size: -; cdr3_nt: TGTGCCACCGCGGGACTAGCGGTAGATACGCAGTATTTT; cdr3_aa: CATAGLAVDTQYF
cdr3_length: 15; j_call: TRBJ2-5; d_call: TRBD1; v_call: TRBV7-7; clone_size: -; cdr3_nt: TGTGCCAGCAGCGACCTGGCAGGGGGCATTGAGACCCAGTACTTC; cdr3_aa: CASSDLAGGIETQYF
cdr3_length: 13; j_call: TRBJ2-2; d_call: -; v_call: TRBV10-3; clone_size: -; cdr3_nt: TGTGCCATCAGTGAGAGGGGCGGCGGGGAGCTGTTTTTT; cdr3_aa: CAISERGGGELFF
cdr3_length: 14; j_call: TRBJ2-7; d_call: TRBD2; v_call: TRBV28; clone_size: -; cdr3_nt: TGTGCCAGCAGCATAGCGGGGGGTTTCTACGAGCAGTACTTC; cdr3_aa: CASSIAGGFYEQYF
cdr3_length: 15; j_call: TRBJ1-6; d_call: TRBD1; v_call: TRBV28; clone_size: -; cdr3_nt: TGTGCCAGCAGTTTCCCTACAGGGGATGGGTCACCCCTCCACTTT; cdr3_aa: CASSFPTGDGSPLHF
cdr3_length: 15; j_call: TRBJ2-3; d_call: TRBD2; v_call: TRBV5-1; clone_size: -; cdr3_nt: TGCGCCAGCAGCTTGGCTAGCGGGGGCACAGATACGCAGTATTTT; cdr3_aa: CASSLASGGTDTQYF
cdr3_length: 16; j_call: TRBJ1-6; d_call: TRBD1; v_call: TRBV5-1; clone_size: -; cdr3_nt: TGCGCCAGCAGCTTGGGGACAGGGGACCGCAATTCACCCCTCCACTTT; cdr3_aa: CASSLGTGDRNSPLHF